Each of the 21 T cell receptor beta chains below was sequenced from the same sample in a study of T cells in Graves' hyperthyroidism and ophthalmopathy. Amplified TCR beta CDR3 regions came from RNA transcripts. During a first-round RT-PCR of the TCR CDR3, the HTBI primer set was used. TCRdb re-called the multiplex PCR reads through MiXCR, storing one row per CDR3 protein. The profile shows about 640,000 distinct CDR3 sequences, about a fifth of them singletons. The sample consisted of blood. These receptors originate from a man aged 25 to 40 with Graves' ophthalmopathy.

The chain recombines TRBV10-3 with TRBJ2-2; D gene uncertain. The V end was cut by 6 bases, the J end by 0 bases, with 11 bases between. The CDR3 covers 15 residues. Per germline, CDR1 ENHRY and CDR2 SYGVKD. For the CDR3, the DNA is TGTGCCATCAGAACTACAAATACGAACACCGGGGAGCTGTTTTTT. This sequence encodes CAIRTTNTNTGELFF.

There are a few counts of this clonotype. J is TRBJ2-2 and V is TRBV6-2 or TRBV6-3; D remains unclear. The CDR3 has 12 amino acids. Trimming cost V 0 bases and J 9 bases, with 5 bases left between them. Germline CDR1 is MNHEY and CDR2 is SVGEGT. This CDR3 reads CASSYSGRELFF. The CDR3 nucleotides are TGTGCCAGCAGTTACTCGGGCCGGGAGCTGTTTTTT.

This clonotype appeared a few times. This chain connects TRBV20-1 to TRBJ1-2, with D possibly matching TRBD1 (6 bases). Trimming took 0 bases from V and 1 from J, leaving 15 bases between them. The CDR3 is 16 residues long. Germline-derived CDR1 and CDR2 are DFQATT and SNEGSKA (reference sequence). For the CDR3, the DNA is TGCAGTGCTAGAGACACAGGGCCGGGTAATAACTATGGCTACACCTTC. Protein product: CSARDTGPGNNYGYTF.

The rearrangement joins TRBV7-6 to TRBJ2-2; 7 nucleotides line up with TRBD1. Trimming cost V 6 bases and J 8 bases; bases outside gene matches: 6. The CDR3 spans 13 residues. The germline gives CDR1 SGHVS, CDR2 FNYEAQ. The CDR3 bases are TGTGCCAGCAGAAACGAGGGACAGGGGGAGCTGTTTTTT. This gives the protein CASRNEGQGELFF.

To note about this clonotype: A read error may account for a junction end that differs from germline. V is TRBV5-1 and J is TRBJ1-3; maybe TRBD1 (6 bases). The CDR3 contains 18 residues. The germline V gene has CDR1 SGHRS and CDR2 YFSETQ. The CDR3 coding sequence is TGTGCCAGCAGCATTGGCGGCTTGGGACACCCCTCTGGAAACACCATATATTTT. It yields the protein CASSIGGLGHPSGNTIYF.

This clonotype was counted ten times or more. The rearrangement uses TRBV28 and TRBJ1-2, with 7 bases fitting TRBD1. Per the germline V gene, CDR1 is MDHEN and CDR2 is SYDVKM. The CDR3 sequence is 15 residues long. Trimming cost V 5 bases and J 8 bases; bases outside gene matches: 14. CDR3 nucleotide sequence: TGTGCCAGCAGTGTAACACTACAGGGGCGGAGGGGCTACACCTTC. Translated, it gives CASSVTLQGRRGYTF.

The table lists this clonotype with a few counts. This chain links TRBV15 with TRBJ1-5; D not resolved. The V and J ends lost 0 bases and 4 bases respectively, with 7 bases between them. Germline CDR1 and CDR2: LNHNV and YYDKDF (reference sequence). CDR3 length: 14 residues. The DNA of the CDR3 is TGTGCCACCAGCAGAGATGTACAGAATCAGCCCCAGCATTTT. Its protein product is CATSRDVQNQPQHF. Filled out from reference TRBV15 and TRBJ1-5, the complete variable domain reads DAMVIQNPRYQVTQFGKPVTLSCSQTLNHNVMYWYQQKSSQAPKLLFHYYDKDFNNEADTPDNFQSRRPNTSFCFLDIRSPGLGDTAMYLCATSRDVQNQPQHFGDGTRLSIL.

The count of this clonotype is one. The J gene is TRBJ2-1, the V gene TRBV25-1; possible D gene TRBD2, 5 bases. Germline V lookup: CDR1 MGHDK, CDR2 SYGVNS. V was shortened by 4 bases and J by 0 bases, with 16 bases between the two germline ends. The CDR3 runs to 17 residues. The CDR3: CASSGGLAAHSYNEQFF. CDR3 bases: TGTGCCAGCAGTGGCGGGCTGGCTGCCCACTCCTACAATGAGCAGTTCTTC.

The V gene is TRBV29-1, the J gene TRBJ1-1; 7 bases are a match to TRBD1. CDR3 length equals 15 residues. From germline, CDR1 is SQVTM and CDR2 ANQGSEA. V lost 2 bases and J lost 1; bases outside the gene matches: 7. The CDR3 DNA reads TGCAGCGTTGAATCGATTGGGACAGCGAACACTGAAGCTTTCTTT. It encodes CSVESIGTANTEAFF.

This clonotype was picked up a small number of times. The V gene is TRBV4-1, the J gene TRBJ1-1; 9 bases align to TRBD1. Germline V gives CDR1 MGHRA, CDR2 YSYEKL. The trim removed 5 bases at V and 2 bases at J, leaving 6 bases unmatched. The CDR3 is 15 amino acids. The CDR3 protein is CASSIGTGINTEAFF. CDR3 nucleotide sequence: TGCGCCAGCAGCATAGGGACAGGGATAAACACTGAAGCTTTCTTT.

To note about this clonotype: This clone may be a read error of a much larger clone one base away. This rearrangement joins TRBV5-1 to TRBJ2-7; 10 positions agree with TRBD1. Germline V gene sequence: CDR1 SGHRS, CDR2 YFSETQ. The CDR3 sequence is 15 residues long. The CDR3 DNA follows: TGCGCCAACAGCTTGGGTCCGGGACAGGGGTACGAGCAGTACTTC. This encodes CANSLGPGQGYEQYF.

The chain combines TRBV6-1 with TRBJ1-1, with D possibly being TRBD1 (5 bases). V was clipped by 6 bases and J by 3 bases, with 20 bases between them. Germline V gene sequence: CDR1 MNHNS, CDR2 SASEGT. The CDR3 length is 16 residues. Here the CDR3 DNA reads TGTGCCAGCAGCCGGACGCCAAACCTCAGGGACACTGAAGCTTTCTTT. Encoded protein: CASSRTPNLRDTEAFF.

The rearrangement uses TRBV20-1 and TRBJ1-2; no clear D. Germline V gene sequence: CDR1 DFQATT, CDR2 SNEGSKA (reference sequence). V shed 0 bases and J shed 4 bases, with 12 bases lying between them. The CDR3 has 14 residues. The CDR3 protein is CSARDKVGPYGYTF. The CDR3 DNA sequence: TGCAGTGCTAGAGATAAGGTCGGCCCCTATGGCTACACCTTC.

The table lists this clonotype with a few counts. V is TRBV20-1 and J is TRBJ2-1; D tentatively reads TRBD1 or TRBD2 (5 bases each). Germline V gives CDR1 DFQATT, CDR2 SNEGSKA (reference sequence). The CDR3 loop spans 14 amino acids. The V end lost 3 bases, the J end lost 7 bases, and 16 bases lay between the germline ends. Here the CDR3 DNA reads TGCAGTGCTAGGGACACGGCGGGCTCTAATGAGCAGTTCTTC. Translation: CSARDTAGSNEQFF.

This clonotype was counted ten times or more. The chain joins TRBV10-3 to TRBJ2-7; 14 nucleotides line up with TRBD2. The CDR3 is made up of 17 amino acids. Looked up from germline, CDR1 is ENHRY and CDR2 is SYGVKD. J lost 5 bases, V lost 5 bases, and 11 bases had no gene match. CDR3 sequence: CAISTGTSGSGVNEQYF. DNA for the CDR3: TGTGCCATCAGTACCGGGACTAGCGGGAGTGGGGTGAACGAGCAGTACTTC.

The V call is TRBV19, the J call TRBJ2-1; maybe TRBD1 (6 bases). Germline values: CDR1 LNHDA, CDR2 SQIVND (reference sequence). The V and J ends lost 5 bases and 6 bases respectively, with 20 bases between them. The CDR3 has 16 amino acids. The CDR3 DNA follows: TGTGCCAGTAGTGCACAGGGCTATTTGGGTTCCAATGAGCAGTTCTTC. This codes for CASSAQGYLGSNEQFF.

This clonotype was recorded at least ten times. The V and J genes are TRBV6-1 and TRBJ2-7; D not certain. This CDR3 comprises 14 residues. Trimming removed 6 bases from V and 1 base from J, with 13 bases in between. The germline V gene encodes CDR1 MNHNS and CDR2 SASEGT. The CDR3 region is CASSTTLYSYEQYF. The CDR3 bases are TGTGCCAGCAGCACCACTCTGTATTCCTACGAGCAGTACTTC.

Only a few counts were recorded for this clonotype. V is TRBV3-1 and J is TRBJ2-5; D might be TRBD1 or TRBD2, each matching 6 bases. V was shortened by 4 bases and J by 5 bases, with 11 bases between the two germline ends. The CDR3 is 13 residues long. From germline, CDR1 is LGHDT and CDR2 YNNKEL (reference sequence). This CDR3 reads CASSRGGPETQYF. The DNA for the CDR3 is TGTGCCAGCAGCCGTGGGGGGCCGGAGACCCAGTACTTC.

This clonotype was counted ten times or more. This chain connects TRBV7-2 to TRBJ2-1, with TRBD2 identical over 10 bases. This CDR3 has 14 amino acids. The germline CDR1 and CDR2 sequences are SGHTA and FQGNSA. Here the CDR3 reads CVRRRTSGNNEQFF. The CDR3 bases are TGTGTCCGTAGGAGGACTAGCGGAAACAATGAGCAGTTCTTC.

The sample holds a few counts of this clonotype. V gene TRBV29-1 combines with J gene TRBJ1-2, with TRBD1 as a possible D gene (6 bases). The germline V gene has CDR1 SQVTM and CDR2 ANQGSEA. The germline V and J ends were trimmed by 5 bases and 5 bases, with 15 bases remaining between them. The CDR3 length is 13 residues. The CDR3 DNA follows: TGCAGCGTTCCTACAGGGTATGGTTATGGCTACACCTTC. It yields the protein CSVPTGYGYGYTF.

V and J are TRBV28 and TRBJ1-1; D gene unclear. CDR1 and CDR2 (germline): MDHEN, SYDVKM. The CDR3 has 15 amino acids. V was pared by 3 bases and J by 0 bases, with 11 bases between. CDR3 sequence: CASSFPGNMNTEAFF. CDR3 nucleotides: TGTGCCAGCAGTTTTCCGGGTAACATGAACACTGAAGCTTTCTTT.